This T cell receptor beta chain was profiled in a study of shared clonotypes between healthy human individuals. For the study at large: Aged 18 to 49, the donors were two women and a few men.

There are a few counts of this clone. Its antigen is unidentified. Broader study findings: Sampling was confined to blood; repertoires within tissues likely differ.

The CDR3 covers 14 residues. CDR1 is LNHNV, CDR2 YYDKDF, per germline (reference sequence). Between the trimmed V and J ends, which lost 5 bases and 1 base, there was a span of 8 bases. Replicate PCRs run on unsorted PBMC used 250 to 300 ng DNA, which was approximately 30,000 T cell genomes. Ten immunoSEQ deep assay plates were used to sequence unsorted PBMC DNA. Measured with immunoSEQ multiplex PCR; TCRdb has only the in-frame clones, and not every one. In the table there are about half a million clones, almost 80% of which are singletons. The chain joins TRBV15 to TRBJ2-2, with a weak D call TRBD1 (5 bases). Sequencing input: PBMCs. The receptor's source is a woman aged 40 to 50 in good health. Some clones in this sample may be carry-over from other donors' samples. CDR3 nucleotides: TGTGCCACCAGCTTAGACAGGAACACCGGGGAGCTGTTTTTT. This translates into CATSLDRNTGELFF. The full variable domain, completed using reference TRBV15 and TRBJ2-2, is DAMVIQNPRYQVTQFGKPVTLSCSQTLNHNVMYWYQQKSSQAPKLLFHYYDKDFNNEADTPDNFQSRRPNTSFCFLDIRSPGLGDTAMYLCATSLDRNTGELFFGEGSRLTVL.